These 26 T cell receptor beta chains share one sample of origin, sequenced in a study of TIL therapy for anti-PD-1-resistant metastatic lung cancer. This was the immunoSEQ v3 assay. Clones were read by immunoSEQ multiplex PCR, and TCRdb kept only the in-frame ones, dropping some. The data show about 53,000 clones, around four fifths seen once. Sample time point: pre-treatment sample, taken before nivolumab and TIL therapy. This sample comprised blood, obtained at baseline. Source of these receptors: a person aged 25 to 85 with non-small cell lung cancer.

The chain combines TRBV2 with TRBJ2-7, with 8 positions matching TRBD2. V was clipped by 4 bases and J by 9 bases; unmatched bases: 5. Germline V CDR1 and CDR2: SNHLY, FYNNEI. The CDR3 is 12 residues long. The CDR3 sequence: CASSVLAGGQYF. The CDR3, as DNA: TGTGCCAGCAGTGTCTTGGCGGGGGGGCAGTACTTC.

In its sample, this clone was seen once. The CDR3 loop reads CASSSQLASQETQYF. DNA of the CDR3: TGTGCCAGCAGTTCCCAACTAGCGTCCCAAGAGACCCAGTACTTC. V gene TRBV7-6 combines with J gene TRBJ2-5; 7 nucleotides agree with TRBD2. The CDR3 is made up of 15 amino acids. V trimming: 6 bases; J trimming: 1 base; junction bases outside the gene matches: 8. The V gene's germline CDR1 is SGHVS and CDR2 FNYEAQ.

The V gene is TRBV5-4, the J gene TRBJ1-1, with unresolved D. The germline V and J ends were trimmed by 4 bases and 3 bases, with 16 bases remaining between them. The CDR3 has 15 residues. Germline assignment: CDR1 SGHNT and CDR2 YYREEE (reference sequence). Here the CDR3 reads CASSPPHLADTEAFF. CDR3 nucleotides: TGTGCCAGCAGCCCCCCGCACCTTGCGGACACTGAAGCTTTCTTT. Looking up the rest from reference TRBV5-4 and TRBJ1-1 gives the full variable domain: ETGVTQSPTHLIKTRGQQVTLRCSSQSGHNTVSWYQQALGQGPQFIFQYYREEENGRGNFPPRFSGLQFPNYSSELNVNALELDDSALYLCASSPPHLADTEAFFGQGTRLTVV.

The chain is built from TRBV12-5 and TRBJ2-2, with D possibly being TRBD1 or TRBD2 (5 bases each). Germline values: CDR1 LGHNT, CDR2 FRNRAP. V was trimmed by 6 bases and J by 7 bases, leaving 18 bases between them. This CDR3 region has 15 residues. CDR3 amino acids: CASGAERGFNGELFF. The CDR3 region has the DNA TGTGCTAGTGGAGCGGAAAGGGGTTTTAACGGGGAGCTGTTTTTT.

The genes are TRBV7-2 and TRBJ1-2, with D possibly matching TRBD1 (6 bases). There are 13 residues in the CDR3. Germline loops: CDR1 SGHTA, CDR2 FQGNSA. Trimming took 1 base from V and 3 from J, leaving 6 bases between them. DNA of the CDR3: TGTGCCAGCAGCTTAGACAGGGACTATGGCTACACCTTC. This encodes CASSLDRDYGYTF.

This chain joins TRBV30 and TRBJ2-3; 14 nucleotides match TRBD2. The V and J ends lost 1 base and 4 bases, in that order; junction bases with no gene match: 7. The CDR3 totals 17 residues. CDR1 and CDR2 (germline): GTSNPN, SVGIG (reference sequence). In DNA form, the CDR3 reads TGTGCCTGGAGTGATGGGGGGACTAGCGGGAGCCCAGATACGCAGTATTTT. It specifies CAWSDGGTSGSPDTQYF.

J is TRBJ1-4 and V is TRBV25-1; D is unclear. The CDR3 runs to 14 residues. Trimming took off 3 bases at V and 2 bases at J, with 7 bases between the two ends. The germline CDR1 and CDR2 sequences are MGHDK and SYGVNS. The CDR3 DNA follows: TGTGCCAGCAGTGACGGGCAGACTAATGAAAAACTGTTTTTT. Translating it yields CASSDGQTNEKLFF.

For the CDR3, the DNA is TGTGCCAGCATCCCAGGGGGGGCGGGCCGCTACGAGCAGTACTTC. It codes for CASIPGGAGRYEQYF. The rearrangement uses TRBV21-1 and TRBJ2-7. TRBV21-1 is classified as a pseudogene. CDR3 size: 15 residues.

The V and J genes are TRBV5-8 and TRBJ1-1; D may be TRBD1 (5 bases). The CDR3 runs 16 residues. Trimming took 4 bases from V and 3 from J, leaving 19 bases between them. The germline CDR1 and CDR2 sequences are SGHTS and YDEGEE. This chain's CDR3 is CASSGLRDLPYTEAFF. The CDR3 nucleotides read TGTGCCAGCAGCGGGCTCCGGGACCTCCCTTACACTGAAGCTTTCTTT. Based on the CDR3 plus reference TRBV5-8 and TRBJ1-1, the full variable domain is EAGVTQSPTHLIKTRGQQATLRCSPISGHTSVYWYQQALGLGLQFLLWYDEGEERNRGNFPPRFSGRQFPNYSSELNVNALELEDSALYLCASSGLRDLPYTEAFFGQGTRLTVV.

V usage is TRBV7-9 and J usage is TRBJ2-5; D gene ambiguous. CDR3 size: 12 residues. Trimming took off 5 bases at V and 7 bases at J, with 11 bases between the two ends. Germline loops: CDR1 SEHNR, CDR2 FQNEAQ (reference sequence). In DNA form, the CDR3 reads TGTGCCAGCAGCCTGGCTCTGGTGACCCAGTACTTC. Protein product: CASSLALVTQYF.

This chain links TRBV6-5 with TRBJ2-5; 9 bases fit TRBD1. TRBJ2-7 explains the end of the DNA better; the J call may be wrong. Germline V CDR1 and CDR2: MNHEY, SVGAGI. This CDR3 spans 13 amino acids. The DNA of the CDR3 is TGTGCCAGCAGAAGGGACAGGGAATACGAGCAGTACTTC. Translating it yields CASRRDREYEQYF.

The V gene is TRBV7-8, the J gene TRBJ2-5; D tentatively fits TRBD1 or TRBD2 (5 bases each). CDR3 length: 17 residues. V was shortened by 5 bases and J by 1 base, with 20 bases between the two germline ends. The germline V gene has CDR1 SGHVS and CDR2 FQNEAQ. Here the CDR3 reads CASSLGLGTGRQETQYF. The CDR3 DNA is TGTGCCAGCAGCCTAGGTTTGGGGACGGGACGCCAAGAGACCCAGTACTTC.

A few counts support this clone. V usage is TRBV12-5 and J usage is TRBJ2-3, with 14 bases fitting TRBD2. Looked up from germline, CDR1 is LGHNT and CDR2 is FRNRAP. CDR3 length equals 15 residues. V shed 6 bases and J 5 bases; nucleotides not matched to a gene: 4. The CDR3 bases are TGTGCTAGTGGGGGACTAGCGGGAGTTGGAGATACGCAGTATTTT. This translates into CASGGLAGVGDTQYF.

This sequence joins TRBV29-1 and TRBJ2-7; TRBD2 is a possible D gene (5 bases). V was pared by 4 bases and J by 3 bases, with 10 bases between. This CDR3 contains 12 residues. CDR1 is SQVTM, CDR2 ANQGSEA, per germline. CDR3 DNA: TGCAGCGTTGGTCGGGGTTTCTACGAGCAGTACTTC. It specifies CSVGRGFYEQYF.

This clone was observed a few times. The V and J genes are TRBV6-5 and TRBJ1-1; D is unresolved. Germline assignment: CDR1 MNHEY and CDR2 SVGAGI. The V end lost 4 bases, the J end lost 4 bases, and 10 bases lay between the germline ends. The CDR3 is 13 amino acids. CDR3 bases: TGTGCCAGCAGTTCGTCGAGGATCACTGAAGCTTTCTTT. It encodes CASSSSRITEAFF.

The V gene is TRBV7-9, the J gene TRBJ2-1, with TRBD2 identical over 8 bases. The length of the CDR3 is 15 residues. The germline gives CDR1 SEHNR, CDR2 FQNEAQ (reference sequence). Germline trimming cut 5 bases from V and 5 bases from J; bases unmatched to any gene: 8. Written as DNA, the CDR3 is TGTGCCAGCAGCGTCGCGGGGGGTCCCCACAATGAGCAGTTCTTC. Amino acid sequence: CASSVAGGPHNEQFF.

As for this clone: One end of the junction is discordant with germline, which a read error may explain. The chain links TRBV7-2 to TRBJ2-5; a possible D gene is TRBD2 (5 bases). Gene TRBJ2-7 matches the end of the DNA better, so the J call may be wrong. In germline, CDR1 is SGHTA, CDR2 FQGNSA. CDR3 length equals 13 residues. The CDR3 protein is CASSLAHSYEQYF. For the CDR3, the DNA is TGTGCCAGCAGCCTAGCTCACTCCTACGAGCAGTACTTC.

The chain carries TRBV29-1 and TRBJ2-5; D could derive from TRBD1 or TRBD2 (5 bases each). V gave up 6 bases and J gave up 5 bases, with 13 bases separating them. Germline CDR1 reads SQVTM; CDR2 reads ANQGSEA. This CDR3 contains 12 residues. Here the CDR3 reads CSVGVAAETQYF. CDR3 in DNA: TGCAGCGTGGGGGTCGCGGCGGAGACCCAGTACTTC.

This clone was seen a handful of times. The chain employs TRBV6-1 and TRBJ1-2; 7 bases are a match to TRBD1. J lost 4 bases, V lost 4 bases, and 6 bases had no gene match. Germline-derived CDR1 and CDR2 are MNHNS and SASEGT. The CDR3 is made up of 14 amino acids. The DNA for the CDR3 is TGTGCCAGCAGTGGAGGGGGCGCAGGCTATGGCTACACCTTC. Amino acid sequence: CASSGGGAGYGYTF.

The chain recombines TRBV9 with TRBJ2-7, with D possibly TRBD1 on 5 matching bases. V shed 0 bases and J shed 5 bases, with 15 bases lying between them. The CDR3 length is 15 residues. CDR1 is SGDLS, CDR2 YYNGEE, per germline. CDR3 protein: CASSVAWQGLNEQYF. In nucleotides, the CDR3 is TGTGCCAGCAGCGTAGCTTGGCAGGGATTAAACGAGCAGTACTTC.

The chain uses TRBV4-2 and TRBJ1-5, with 9 bases that match TRBD1. The length of the CDR3 is 15 residues. Per germline, CDR1 LGHNA and CDR2 YNFKEQ. V shed 1 base and J 6 bases; nucleotides not matched to a gene: 4. CDR3 residues: CASSQAGTGRQPQHF. The CDR3 bases are TGTGCCAGCAGCCAAGCGGGGACAGGGCGTCAGCCCCAGCATTTT.

This clone showed up just a few times. V and J are TRBV2 and TRBJ2-3; TRBD2 might be the D (6 bases). Between the trimmed V and J ends, which lost 7 bases and 1 base, there was a span of 15 bases. Germline assignment: CDR1 SNHLY and CDR2 FYNNEI. The CDR3 spans 15 residues. For the CDR3, the DNA is TGTGCCAGCATTGACGGGAGAGGTCGCACAGATACGCAGTATTTT. Translating it yields CASIDGRGRTDTQYF.

This clone was counted between two and nine times. The chain combines TRBV6-1 with TRBJ2-2, with TRBD2 identical over 8 bases. Germline V gene data show CDR1 as MNHNS and CDR2 as SASEGT. The CDR3 is made up of 15 amino acids. The CDR3 sequence is CASYSSGGRTGELFF. For the CDR3, the DNA is TGTGCTTCTTACTCGAGCGGGGGCCGCACCGGGGAGCTGTTTTTT.

This chain connects TRBV11-2 to TRBJ1-1; D possibly corresponds to TRBD1 (6 bases). The CDR3 totals 15 residues. Germline CDR1 is SGHAT and CDR2 is FQNNGV. The ends were cut back, 5 bases at V and 8 bases at J, with 21 bases in the middle. CDR3 loop: CASSPGTRGLREAFF. The CDR3 region has the DNA TGTGCCAGCAGCCCCGGGACACGGGGTTTGAGAGAAGCTTTCTTT.

The J gene is TRBJ2-7, the V gene TRBV7-8, with 13 bases identical to TRBD2. The CDR3 loop spans 16 amino acids. With 1 base clipped from V and 4 bases from J, the junction kept 4 bases outside the gene matches. The germline V gene has CDR1 SGHVS and CDR2 FQNEAQ. The CDR3 nucleotides are TGTGCCAGCAGCTTAGGACTACTAGCGGGAGGGTACGAGCAGTACTTC. This gives the protein CASSLGLLAGGYEQYF.

The CDR3 DNA is TGTGCCAGTAGTATTGGGACTAGCGGGAGTTACGAGCAGTACTTC. It is translated as CASSIGTSGSYEQYF. The chain has TRBV19 and TRBJ2-7; TRBD2 matches at 14 bases. Germline-derived CDR1 and CDR2 are LNHDA and SQIVND (reference sequence). The CDR3 consists of 15 residues. The V segment lost 3 bases and the J segment 4 bases; nucleotides outside the gene matches: 2.